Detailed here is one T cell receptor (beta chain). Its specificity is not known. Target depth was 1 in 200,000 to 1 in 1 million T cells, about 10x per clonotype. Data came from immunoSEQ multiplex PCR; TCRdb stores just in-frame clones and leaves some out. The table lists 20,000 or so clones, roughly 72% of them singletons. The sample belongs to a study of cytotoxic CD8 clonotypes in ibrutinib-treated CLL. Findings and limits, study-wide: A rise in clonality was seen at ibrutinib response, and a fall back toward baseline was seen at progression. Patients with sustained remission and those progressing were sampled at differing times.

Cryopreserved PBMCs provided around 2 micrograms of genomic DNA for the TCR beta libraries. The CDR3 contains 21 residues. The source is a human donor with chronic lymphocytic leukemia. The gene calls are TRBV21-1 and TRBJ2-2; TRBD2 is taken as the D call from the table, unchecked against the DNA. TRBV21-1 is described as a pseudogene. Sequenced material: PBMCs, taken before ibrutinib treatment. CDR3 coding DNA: TGTGCCAGCAGCAAAGGAAGAGAGGGGGTAGCGGGAGGCCTGAACACCGGGGAGCTGTTTTTT. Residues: CASSKGREGVAGGLNTGELFF.